The 20 T cell receptor beta chains given below trace back to one sample, sequenced in a study of OX40 agonist ivuxolimab in advanced cancers. Sequencing used immunoSEQ multiplex PCR; TCRdb keeps in-frame clones, though not all of them. Of roughly 59,000 clones in the sample, about 81% are singletons; the top ten hold 1%. The sample in question was CD4+ or CD8+ T cells sorted from blood, obtained in a trial of the OX40 agonist ivuxolimab. The origin of the receptors is an adult with an advanced solid tumor such as melanoma, head and neck, liver or kidney cancer.

V gene TRBV19 combines with J gene TRBJ1-2; D not certain. CDR3 size: 14 residues. Trimming pared 3 bases from V and 5 bases from J, leaving 13 bases between. Germline CDR1 LNHDA, CDR2 SQIVND (reference sequence). The CDR3 loop reads CASSISAGIYGYTF. The CDR3 DNA reads TGTGCCAGTAGTATTTCTGCAGGTATTTATGGCTACACCTTC.

This chain links TRBV6-4 with TRBJ2-1; D perhaps matches TRBD1 (5 bases). The ends were cut back, 4 bases at V and 3 bases at J, with 10 bases in the middle. The CDR3 runs 14 residues. CDR1 MRHNA and CDR2 SNTAGT come from the germline V gene. In DNA, the CDR3 is TGTGCCAGCAGTGCTGGGGCCTTCTACAATGAGCAGTTCTTC. Protein product: CASSAGAFYNEQFF.

The V gene is TRBV7-6, the J gene TRBJ2-5, with TRBD1 as a possible D gene (6 bases). The CDR3 spans 15 residues. The V and J ends lost 1 base and 5 bases respectively, with 14 bases between them. Germline CDR1 and CDR2: SGHVS and FNYEAQ. CDR3 nucleotides: TGTGCCAGCAGCTTAGGTGGTGGGGGCATGGAGACCCAGTACTTC. Translation: CASSLGGGGMETQYF. The whole variable domain, remainder taken from reference TRBV7-6 and TRBJ2-5, is GAGVSQSPRYKVTKRGQDVALRCDPISGHVSLYWYRQALGQGPEFLTYFNYEAQQDKSGLPNDRFSAERPEGSISTLTIQRTEQRDSAMYRCASSLGGGGMETQYFGPGTRLLVL.

V usage is TRBV4-2 and J usage is TRBJ1-2, with D perhaps matching TRBD1 (6 bases). Germline loops: CDR1 LGHNA, CDR2 YNFKEQ. This CDR3 has 15 amino acids. The V gene lost 2 bases and the J gene lost 0 bases, with 10 bases spanning the gap. The CDR3 here is CASSQRGATNYGYTF. For the CDR3, the DNA is TGTGCCAGCAGCCAACGGGGGGCTACTAACTATGGCTACACCTTC.

This clone turned up a few times. The chain uses TRBV5-4 and TRBJ1-1; possible D gene TRBD1, 5 bases. Germline CDR1 is SGHNT and CDR2 is YYREEE (reference sequence). V was pared by 1 base and J by 5 bases, with 9 bases between. CDR3 length: 13 amino acids. Written as DNA, the CDR3 is TGTGCCAGCAGCTTGTGGGGGGGAACTGAAGCTTTCTTT. This encodes CASSLWGGTEAFF.

This clone was detected only a few times. The V and J genes are TRBV4-3 and TRBJ2-3; the match to TRBD2 covers 8 bases. The CDR3 is made up of 15 amino acids. The J segment lost 3 bases and the V segment lost 3 bases, leaving 5 bases of the junction unmatched. CDR1 LGHNA and CDR2 YSLEER come from the germline V gene. The CDR3 DNA is TGCGCCAGCAGCCACACTAGCGGAGGGACAGATACGCAGTATTTT. Translation: CASSHTSGGTDTQYF.

This chain connects TRBV5-6 to TRBJ2-7; TRBD1 might be the D (5 bases). This CDR3 has 13 residues. V lost 4 bases and J 3 bases, leaving 11 bases between the germline ends. In germline, CDR1 is SGHDT, CDR2 YYEEEE. CDR3 bases: TGTGCCAGCAGCCCCGACAGTAACTACGAGCAGTACTTC. It is translated as CASSPDSNYEQYF.

J is TRBJ2-3 and V is TRBV13, with 12 bases aligning to TRBD2. The germline V gene encodes CDR1 PRHDT and CDR2 FYEKMQ (reference sequence). CDR3 length: 16 residues. The V gene end was trimmed by 5 bases and the J gene end by 6 bases; junction bases not matched to a gene: 9. In DNA form, the CDR3 reads TGTGCCAGCAGCACCCGACTAGCGGGGGACATGGATACGCAGTATTTT. Protein sequence: CASSTRLAGDMDTQYF.

The chain links TRBV18 to TRBJ1-2; no firm D call. Germline assignment: CDR1 KGHSH and CDR2 LQKENI. There are 13 residues in the CDR3. Trimming took 1 base from V and 6 from J, leaving 9 bases between them. The CDR3 protein is CASSPRMDDGYTF. The CDR3 DNA sequence: TGTGCCAGCTCACCACGGATGGATGATGGCTACACCTTC.

This chain joins TRBV19 and TRBJ2-5; 10 bases align to TRBD2. The CDR3 sequence is 14 residues long. The germline CDR1 and CDR2 sequences are LNHDA and SQIVND (reference sequence). Trimming cost V 5 bases and J 2 bases; bases outside gene matches: 2. This CDR3 reads CASSASGGQETQYF. Written as DNA, the CDR3 is TGTGCCAGTAGTGCTAGCGGGGGACAAGAGACCCAGTACTTC.

The V and J genes are TRBV6-6 and TRBJ1-2; the D is unclear. Per the germline V gene, CDR1 is MNHNY and CDR2 is SVGAGI (reference sequence). Trimming removed 5 bases at V and 7 bases at J, with 14 bases between. The CDR3 is 13 residues long. CDR3 protein: CASSLDQRGGYTF. Written as DNA, the CDR3 is TGTGCCAGCAGTCTGGACCAGCGTGGTGGCTACACCTTC.

The chain couples TRBV10-3 to TRBJ1-5; D possibly corresponds to TRBD1 (5 bases). Germline V gene data show CDR1 as ENHRY and CDR2 as SYGVKD. V was pared by 3 bases and J by 8 bases, with 11 bases between. CDR3 length equals 13 residues. CDR3 nucleotides: TGTGCCATCAGTGAAGGCAGGGTTGAGCCCCAGCATTTT. Translation: CAISEGRVEPQHF.

The V gene is TRBV2, the J gene TRBJ1-3, with D unclear. This CDR3 has 13 amino acids. V was shortened by 2 bases and J by 6 bases, with 8 bases between the two germline ends. The germline gives CDR1 SNHLY, CDR2 FYNNEI. The CDR3 coding sequence is TGTGCCAGCAGTGAAAGGCAGACAAACACCATATATTTT. Amino acid sequence: CASSERQTNTIYF.

About this clone itself: A read error may produce the germline difference seen at one junction end. The V call is TRBV7-7, the J call TRBJ1-4; TRBD1 aligns across 9 bases. Germline V gene lookup returns CDR1 SSHAT and CDR2 FNYEAQ (reference sequence). The CDR3 runs to 16 residues. The CDR3 spells CASSVGTGRENEKLFF. CDR3 DNA: TGTGCTAGCAGCGTCGGGACAGGGAGGGAGAATGAAAAACTGTTTTTT. Full variable domain (rest looked up from reference TRBV7-7 and TRBJ1-4): GAGVSQSPRYKVTKRGQDVTLRCDPISSHATLYWYQQALGQGPEFLTYFNYEAQPDKSGLPSDRFSAERPEGSISTLTIQRTEQRDSAMYRCASSVGTGRENEKLFFGSGTQLSVL.

The chain has TRBV5-3 and TRBJ1-1; D remains unclear. TRBV5-3 is marked as an open reading frame, function uncertain. The CDR3 loop spans 15 amino acids. V was trimmed by 3 bases and J by 5 bases, leaving 17 bases between them. CDR3 loop: CARSYSLWVGTEAFF. The CDR3 DNA reads TGTGCCAGAAGCTACAGCTTATGGGTGGGGACTGAAGCTTTCTTT.

The gene calls are TRBV19 and TRBJ2-5; D unclear. Looked up from germline, CDR1 is LNHDA and CDR2 is SQIVND (reference sequence). The CDR3 is made up of 15 amino acids. The V gene lost 8 bases and the J gene lost 2 bases, with 18 bases spanning the gap. CDR3 bases: TGTGCCAGTTCTAGAACTGGACGGCGACAAGAGACCCAGTACTTC. It yields the protein CASSRTGRRQETQYF.

This chain uses TRBV10-3 with TRBJ1-2, with D possibly matching TRBD1 (5 bases). The CDR3 spans 15 residues. Trimming shortened V by 2 bases and J by 4 bases, and 14 bases separated the two germline ends. Germline CDR1 is ENHRY and CDR2 is SYGVKD. The CDR3, as DNA: TGTGCCATCAGTGAGCCAGCGGGACGGGGCTATGGCTACACCTTC. Its translation is CAISEPAGRGYGYTF.

The J gene is TRBJ1-5, the V gene TRBV15; TRBD1 agrees at 9 bases. Germline CDR1 and CDR2: LNHNV and YYDKDF (reference sequence). The CDR3 sequence is 14 residues long. Trimming took 5 bases from V and 7 from J; bases not matched to a gene: 6. In DNA, the CDR3 is TGTGCCACCAGCTCCTTGACAGGGGGGCAGCCCCAGCATTTT. It yields the protein CATSSLTGGQPQHF.

The V and J genes are TRBV5-8 and TRBJ2-1; 7 bases fit TRBD1. This CDR3 spans 16 amino acids. With V trimmed by 0 bases and J by 8 bases, 11 bases remained unmatched. Looked up from germline, CDR1 is SGHTS and CDR2 is YDEGEE. CDR3 amino acids: CASSLGTGAQGDEQFF. CDR3 in DNA: TGTGCCAGCAGCTTGGGGACAGGAGCCCAGGGGGATGAGCAGTTCTTC.

This chain links TRBV2 with TRBJ2-7; D is perhaps TRBD1 or TRBD2 (5 bases each). Trimming pared 0 bases from V and 2 bases from J, leaving 8 bases between. The length of the CDR3 is 14 residues. In germline, CDR1 is SNHLY, CDR2 FYNNEI. In DNA form, the CDR3 reads TGTGCCAGCAGTGAAGCGGGGGAACCCTACGAGCAGTACTTC. It codes for CASSEAGEPYEQYF.